This T cell receptor beta chain was found in a study of neurological immune-mediated disorders. General study findings and limits: None of the CDR3 amino acid sequences of expanded clones recurred across subjects, suggesting private repertoires in all groups. Patients with HTLV-1-associated myelopathy had the highest level of TCR clonal expansion, whereas patients with multiple sclerosis had the lowest level, falling beneath the level found in healthy controls.

Trimming cost V 4 bases and J 3 bases; bases outside gene matches: 2. This CDR3 has 16 residues. From germline, CDR1 is MGHRA and CDR2 YSYEKL. Synthesis of cDNA used 5'RACE (with 10-nucleotide random UMIs). TCRdb reanalysed the 5' RACE reads using MiXCR and keeps one entry per CDR3 protein. The sample has 35,000 to 45,000 distinct CDR3 sequences, around an eighth seen once. This clonotype was picked up many times. Its target is not known. Source material was 2 million unsorted PBMCs, stored at -80 °C in RNAlater. The V and J genes are TRBV4-1 and TRBJ2-3; 15 nucleotides agree with TRBD2. The clonotype originates from a woman aged 50 to 60 with HTLV-1-associated myelopathy (HAM/TSP). Sequencing used PBMCs. The CDR3 DNA is TGCGCCAGCAGCCTCGGACTAGCGGGGGGGACAGATACGCAGTATTTT. This sequence encodes CASSLGLAGGTDTQYF.